Below are 4 T cell receptor beta chains sequenced from a single sample in a study of blood T cell repertoires in COVID-19. TCRdb's copy holds only in-frame clones and misses some; the assay was immunoSEQ multiplex PCR. The table has 95,000 to 150,000 clones, 82% seen once. Sequences were obtained from peripheral blood. These receptors were collected from an older woman with acute or convalescent COVID-19.

The chain has TRBV18 and TRBJ2-7; 10 nucleotides agree with TRBD2. Per germline, CDR1 KGHSH and CDR2 LQKENI. The CDR3 runs to 15 residues. V lost 5 bases and J lost 7; bases outside the gene matches: 11. CDR3 amino acids: CASSLRTSGGGEQYF. The DNA of the CDR3 is TGTGCCAGCTCATTACGGACTAGCGGCGGAGGGGAGCAGTACTTC. Supplemented by reference TRBV18 and TRBJ2-7, the full variable domain reads NAGVMQNPRHLVRRRGQEARLRCSPMKGHSHVYWYRQLPEEGLKFMVYLQKENIIDESGMPKERFSAEFPKEGPSILRIQQVVRGDSAAYFCASSLRTSGGGEQYFGPGTRLTVT.

The rearrangement uses TRBV19 and TRBJ1-5; D unclear. V was cut by 1 base and J by 5 bases, with 12 bases left in between. The CDR3 loop spans 15 amino acids. Germline lookup yields CDR1 LNHDA and CDR2 SQIVND (reference sequence). The CDR3 loop reads CASSIGRRPDQPQHF. The CDR3 coding sequence is TGTGCCAGTAGTATAGGTCGCCGTCCGGATCAGCCCCAGCATTTT.

For this clone: This sample includes further DNA sequences coding for the same CDR3. V usage is TRBV4-3 and J usage is TRBJ2-1; D gene uncertain. The CDR3 runs 14 residues. V lost 0 bases, J lost 7 bases, and 10 bases lay in between. Germline-derived CDR1 and CDR2 are LGHNA and YSLEER. CDR3 nucleotides: TGCGCCAGCAGCCAAGACCCCGCCAGTAATGAGCAGTTCTTC. This sequence encodes CASSQDPASNEQFF.

The chain has TRBV11-1 and TRBJ2-1; 10 bases are a match to TRBD2. V lost 1 base and J lost 9; bases outside the gene matches: 6. In germline, CDR1 is SGHAT, CDR2 FQDESV (reference sequence). The CDR3 runs 15 residues. The CDR3 loop reads CASSLGSGGAAEQFF. The DNA of the CDR3 is TGTGCCAGCAGCTTAGGGAGCGGGGGGGCCGCTGAGCAGTTCTTC.